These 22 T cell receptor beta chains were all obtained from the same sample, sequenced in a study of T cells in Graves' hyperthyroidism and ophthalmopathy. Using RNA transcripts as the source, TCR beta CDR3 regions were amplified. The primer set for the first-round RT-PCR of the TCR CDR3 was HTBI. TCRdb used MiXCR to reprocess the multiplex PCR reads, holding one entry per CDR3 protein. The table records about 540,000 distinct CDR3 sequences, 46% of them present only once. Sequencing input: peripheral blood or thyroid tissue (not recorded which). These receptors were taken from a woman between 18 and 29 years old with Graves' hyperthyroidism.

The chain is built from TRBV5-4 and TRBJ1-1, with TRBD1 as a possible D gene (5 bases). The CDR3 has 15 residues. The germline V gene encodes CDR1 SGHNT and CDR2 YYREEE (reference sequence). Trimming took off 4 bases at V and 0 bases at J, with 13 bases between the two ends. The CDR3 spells CASSPPSTVNTEAFF. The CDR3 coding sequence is TGTGCCAGCAGCCCCCCCTCGACAGTGAACACTGAAGCTTTCTTT.

This CDR3 reads CASSTGHRNEKLFF. The CDR3 nucleotides are TGTGCCAGCAGCACGGGACACAGAAATGAAAAACTGTTTTTT. The chain has TRBV7-8 and TRBJ1-4; maybe TRBD1 (6 bases). V lost 5 bases to trimming and J lost 5 bases, with 12 bases between them. The germline CDR1 and CDR2 sequences are SGHVS and FQNEAQ. CDR3 length: 14 residues.

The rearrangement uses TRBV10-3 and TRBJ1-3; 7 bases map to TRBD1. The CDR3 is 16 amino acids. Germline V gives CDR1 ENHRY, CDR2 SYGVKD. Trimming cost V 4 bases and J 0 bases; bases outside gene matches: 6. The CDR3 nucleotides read TGTGCCATCAGTGGCGGGGACAGTTACTCTGGAAACACCATATATTTT. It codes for CAISGGDSYSGNTIYF.

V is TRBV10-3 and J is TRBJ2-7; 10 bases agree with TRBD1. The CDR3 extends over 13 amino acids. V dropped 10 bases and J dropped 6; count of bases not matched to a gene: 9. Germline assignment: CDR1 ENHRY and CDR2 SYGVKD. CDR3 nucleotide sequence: TGTGCCACGTCGGGACAGGGGCCCCGCGAGCAGTACTTC. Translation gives CATSGQGPREQYF.

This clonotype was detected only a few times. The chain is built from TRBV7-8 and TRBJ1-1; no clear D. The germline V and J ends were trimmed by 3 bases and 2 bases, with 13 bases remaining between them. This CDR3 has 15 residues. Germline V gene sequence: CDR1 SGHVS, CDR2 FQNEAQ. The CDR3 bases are TGTGCCAGCAGCTTTAACAGCGATCTTAACACTGAAGCTTTCTTT. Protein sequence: CASSFNSDLNTEAFF. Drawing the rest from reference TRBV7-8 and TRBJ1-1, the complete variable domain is GAGVSQSPRYKVAKRGQDVALRCDPISGHVSLFWYQQALGQGPEFLTYFQNEAQLDKSGLPSDRFFAERPEGSVSTLKIQRTQQEDSAVYLCASSFNSDLNTEAFFGQGTRLTVV.

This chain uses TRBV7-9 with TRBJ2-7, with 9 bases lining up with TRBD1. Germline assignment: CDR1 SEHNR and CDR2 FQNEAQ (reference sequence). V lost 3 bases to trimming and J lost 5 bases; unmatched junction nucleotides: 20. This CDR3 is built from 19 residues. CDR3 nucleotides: TGTGCCAGCAGCTTCTCCGGGGACAGGGCGCGACTAGCACGAAACGAGCAGTACTTC. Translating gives CASSFSGDRARLARNEQYF.

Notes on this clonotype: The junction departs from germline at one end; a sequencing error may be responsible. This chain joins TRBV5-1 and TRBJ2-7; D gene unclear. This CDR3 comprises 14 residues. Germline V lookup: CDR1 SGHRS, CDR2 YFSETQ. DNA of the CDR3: TGTGCCTGGAGTCGCCGTGGCCCGTGGTACGAGCAGTACTTC. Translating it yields CAWSRRGPWYEQYF.

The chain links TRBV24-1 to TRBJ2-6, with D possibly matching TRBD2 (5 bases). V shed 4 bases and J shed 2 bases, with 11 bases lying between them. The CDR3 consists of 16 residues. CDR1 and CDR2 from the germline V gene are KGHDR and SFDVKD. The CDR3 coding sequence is TGTGCCACCAGTGAGACTACAATGACTGGGGCCAACGTCCTGACTTTC. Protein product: CATSETTMTGANVLTF.

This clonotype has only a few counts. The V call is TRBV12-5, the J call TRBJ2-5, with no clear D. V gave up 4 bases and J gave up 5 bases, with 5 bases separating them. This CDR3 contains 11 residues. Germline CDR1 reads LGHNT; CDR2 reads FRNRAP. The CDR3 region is CASGYGETQYF. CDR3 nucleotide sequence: TGTGCTAGTGGTTATGGGGAGACCCAGTACTTC.

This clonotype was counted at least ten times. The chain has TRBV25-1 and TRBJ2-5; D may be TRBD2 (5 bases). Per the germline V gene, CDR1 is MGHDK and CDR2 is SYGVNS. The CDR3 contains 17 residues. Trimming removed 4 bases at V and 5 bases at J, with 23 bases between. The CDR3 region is CASSGDRRGNVFETQYF. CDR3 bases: TGTGCCAGCAGTGGGGATAGACGGGGAAACGTCTTCGAGACCCAGTACTTC.

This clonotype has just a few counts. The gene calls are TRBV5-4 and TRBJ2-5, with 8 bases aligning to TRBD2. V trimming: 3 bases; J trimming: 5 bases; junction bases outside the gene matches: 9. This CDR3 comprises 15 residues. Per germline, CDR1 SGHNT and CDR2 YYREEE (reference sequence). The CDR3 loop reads CASSSRTSSGETQYF. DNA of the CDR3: TGTGCCAGCAGCTCTAGGACTAGCAGCGGGGAGACCCAGTACTTC.

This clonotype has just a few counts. DNA for the CDR3: TGTGCCACCAGTGATTCACACCCCCGGTTAACCGGGGAGCTGTTTTTT. This encodes CATSDSHPRLTGELFF. The V gene is TRBV24-1, the J gene TRBJ2-2; the D is unclear. The V and J ends lost 2 bases and 5 bases respectively, with 14 bases between them. The CDR3 runs 16 residues. Germline assignment: CDR1 KGHDR and CDR2 SFDVKD.

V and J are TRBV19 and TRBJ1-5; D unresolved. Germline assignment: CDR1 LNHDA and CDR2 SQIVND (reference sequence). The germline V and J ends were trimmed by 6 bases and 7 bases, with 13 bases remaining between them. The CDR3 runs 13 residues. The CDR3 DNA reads TGTGCCAGTAGCGGACGAGGAAAGCAGCCCCAGCATTTT. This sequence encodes CASSGRGKQPQHF.

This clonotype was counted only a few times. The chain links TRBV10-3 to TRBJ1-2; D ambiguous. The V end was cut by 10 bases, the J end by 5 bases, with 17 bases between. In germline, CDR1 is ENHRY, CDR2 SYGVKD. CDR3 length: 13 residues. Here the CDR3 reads CASSRGREYGYTF. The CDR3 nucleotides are TGTGCCAGCAGCCGTGGACGGGAATATGGCTACACCTTC.

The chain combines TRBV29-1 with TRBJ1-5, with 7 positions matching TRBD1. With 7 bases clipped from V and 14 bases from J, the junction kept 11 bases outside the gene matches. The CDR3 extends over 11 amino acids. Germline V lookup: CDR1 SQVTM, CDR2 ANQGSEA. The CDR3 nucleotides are TGCAGCGCTAGACAGGGAGGCAATGAGCATTTT. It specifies CSARQGGNEHF.

Written as DNA, the CDR3 is TGTGCCAGCAGCGTCACCAACCTCCTCCGGGACAGAGCTGACTATGGCTACACCTTC. It translates to CASSVTNLLRDRADYGYTF. V is TRBV7-2 and J is TRBJ1-2, with 7 bases that match TRBD1. The CDR3 spans 19 residues. The V segment lost 5 bases and the J segment 3 bases; nucleotides outside the gene matches: 21. Germline CDR1 and CDR2: SGHTA and FQGNSA. The full variable domain, rest sourced from reference TRBV7-2 and TRBJ1-2, is GAGVSQSPSNKVTEKGKDVELRCDPISGHTALYWYRQSLGQGLEFLIYFQGNSAPDKSGLPSDRFSAERTGGSVSTLTIQRTQQEDSAVYLCASSVTNLLRDRADYGYTFGSGTRLTVV.

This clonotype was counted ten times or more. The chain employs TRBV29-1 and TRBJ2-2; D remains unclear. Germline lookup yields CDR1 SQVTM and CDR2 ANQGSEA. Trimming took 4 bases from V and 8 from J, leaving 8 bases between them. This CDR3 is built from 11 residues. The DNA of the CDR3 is TGCAGCGTTGCGGGCGAAGGGGAGCTGTTTTTT. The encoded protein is CSVAGEGELFF.

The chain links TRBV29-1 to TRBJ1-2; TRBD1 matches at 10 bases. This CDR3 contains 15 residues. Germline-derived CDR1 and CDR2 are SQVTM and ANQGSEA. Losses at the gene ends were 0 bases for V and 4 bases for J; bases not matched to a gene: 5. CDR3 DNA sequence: TGCAGCGTTGAAGATATGAGGGACAGGGGCTATGGCTACACCTTC. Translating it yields CSVEDMRDRGYGYTF. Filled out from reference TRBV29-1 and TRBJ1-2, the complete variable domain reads SAVISQKPSRDICQRGTSLTIQCQVDSQVTMMFWYRQQPGQSLTLIATANQGSEATYESGFVIDKFPISRPNLTFSTLTVSNMSPEDSSIYLCSVEDMRDRGYGYTFGSGTRLTVV.

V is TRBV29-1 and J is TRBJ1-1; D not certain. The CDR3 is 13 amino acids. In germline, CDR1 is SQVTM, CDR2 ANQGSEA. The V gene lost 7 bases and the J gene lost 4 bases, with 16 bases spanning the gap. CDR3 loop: CSGAASFGTEAFF. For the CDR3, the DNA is TGCAGCGGTGCCGCCAGTTTTGGCACTGAAGCTTTCTTT.

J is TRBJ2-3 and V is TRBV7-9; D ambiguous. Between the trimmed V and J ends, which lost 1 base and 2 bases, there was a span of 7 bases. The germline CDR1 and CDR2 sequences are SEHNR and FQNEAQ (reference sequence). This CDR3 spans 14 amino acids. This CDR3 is CASSLGQTTDTQYF. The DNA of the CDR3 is TGTGCCAGCAGCTTAGGGCAGACCACAGATACGCAGTATTTT.

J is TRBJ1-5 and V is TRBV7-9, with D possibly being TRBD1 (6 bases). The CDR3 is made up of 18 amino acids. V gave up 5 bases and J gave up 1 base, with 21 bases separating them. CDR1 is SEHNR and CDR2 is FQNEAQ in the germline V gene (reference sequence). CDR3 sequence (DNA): TGTGCCAGCAGCACAACGACGCGTCCAGGGGCGAGCAATCAGCCCCAGCATTTT. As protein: CASSTTTRPGASNQPQHF.

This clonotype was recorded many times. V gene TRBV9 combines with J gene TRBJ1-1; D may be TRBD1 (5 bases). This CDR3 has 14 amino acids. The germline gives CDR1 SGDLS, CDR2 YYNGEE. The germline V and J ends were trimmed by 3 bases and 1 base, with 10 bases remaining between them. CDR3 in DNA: TGTGCCAGCAGCGGGGACGTCGCGAACACTGAAGCTTTCTTT. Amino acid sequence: CASSGDVANTEAFF.